The subject of this entry is one TCR beta chain. This record belongs to a study of blood T cell repertoires in COVID-19. Study-level background: T cells, B-cell-depleted T cells, or PBMCs supplied cDNA or gDNA.

Libraries were prepared by immunoSEQ multiplex PCR; TCRdb keeps only in-frame clonotypes and omits some of them. The sample includes approximately 300,000 clones, around 90% of them seen just once. The CDR3 consists of 19 residues. The germline V and J ends were trimmed by 4 bases and 2 bases, with 21 bases remaining between them. The V gene's germline CDR1 is SEHNR and CDR2 FQNEAQ (reference sequence). Sequenced material: PBMCs or T cells enriched from blood (not recorded which). This receptor was obtained from a woman in her 30s who had recovered from COVID-19. V usage is TRBV7-9 and J usage is TRBJ2-6; a possible D gene is TRBD2 (6 bases). The CDR3 loop reads CASSSSPGLSPPGANVLTF. The CDR3 nucleotides are TGTGCCAGCAGCTCCTCGCCGGGACTGTCCCCCCCTGGGGCCAACGTCCTGACTTTC.